This TCR beta chain was observed in a study of cytomegalovirus exposure and HLA in healthy donors (dated by TCRdb to 2015 to 2018). Describing the broader study: In an earlier analysis of fewer than 750 of the donors, 276 Gb of sequence data and just under 120 million unique TCR beta sequences from 150 million to 200 million T cells were reported. Rather than using new phenotypic data, the later analysis identified candidate immune exposures from TCR beta sequences and from how often those sequences occurred across donors. Class I and class II HLA loci were covered by the typing at four-digit resolution. On average, over 200,000 unique TCR beta nucleotide sequences were sequenced per donor among several hundred genotyped donors of the cohort, with roughly 18% of those sequences being non-productive. Donor age, sex, ethnicity and CMV serostatus were compiled alongside the repertoire data. Of the 300 to 450 genotyped donors, 81% fell in the genetic ancestry cluster associated with self-reported Caucasian donors. Along with the roughly 610-subject first cohort, a separate validation cohort of 120 different subjects was used. An early release that covered approximately 600 HLA-typed donors contained around 300 gigabases of sequencing data and 70 million to 100 million unique TCR sequences. The aim of the study was to test whether cataloging public T cell receptors could identify signatures of past pathogen exposure. A few DR-DQ haplotypes were handled as single units for association and clustering because linkage in the cohort was strong. A later analysis re-examined previously published TCR beta repertoires from 600 to 700 donors and added high-resolution HLA genotyping to investigate patterns of TCR occurrence. Every discovery cohort repertoire had been produced on one sequencing platform. The study used immunosequencing to profile the T cell repertoires of under 700 subjects and linked those repertoires to cytomegalovirus serostatus. Genome-wide SNP genotypes for about 55% of the roughly 670 donors were used in a later genetic analysis, which treated that subset as a discovery cohort. The study combined high-throughput TCR immunosequencing, statistical association of individual TCRs with disease status, and machine learning to predict cytomegalovirus infection status. In an earlier analysis of several hundred of the donors, high-throughput TCR beta sequencing was used to judge whether each TCR beta V gene segment behaved as functional or pseudogenic. Typing coverage varied by locus: 629-630 donors for A, B, C, DRB1 and DQB1; 500 to 550 for DQA1; more than 600 for DPA1; roughly 450 for DPB1. Overall study results and their limits: The sequencing pipeline was judged likely to have produced a cluster of highly shared sequence variants as a technical artifact. A later analysis found that most CMV-associated TCR beta chains appeared HLA-restricted, with HLA associations seemingly driven largely by CMV exposure. In a later analysis, HLA-associated TCR beta chains showed more clonal expansion and lower generation probabilities than non-associated chains that were equally common. Assigning TCR associations to individual alleles was difficult when HLA alleles, especially DR and DQ, strongly co-occurred. In this cohort, only TCR beta chains were sequenced, and detectable features were limited by the absence of alpha or paired-chain data. A further reported finding was that TCR beta sequences accurately predicted the HLA-A and HLA-B alleles for most subjects in the first cohort. Sequencing depth was assumed to be roughly uniform across donors in the presence/absence analyses, though that assumption may not hold. A later analysis found that TCR association rates varied across HLA loci, with DRB1 alleles showing the most associated TCRs and HLA-C alleles the fewest. Linkage disequilibrium might explain the correlated functional status among segregating V segments, but an unknown experimental factor could not be excluded. A later analysis reported that several top co-occurrence clusters appeared linked to parvovirus B19, influenza, CMV and Epstein-Barr virus. An earlier analysis of 587 of the donors showed that most TCR beta V segments appeared in productive rearrangements either about 87% or about 30% of the time, which broadly matched IMGT annotations. The authors suggested that the approach could potentially be extended to other disease states and immunological phenotypes. The 87-base-pair reads could not distinguish some IMGT-functional V segments, including TRBV6-2 and TRBV6-3, so those segments were excluded. In a later analysis, some 17,000 TCR beta sequences were associated with specific HLA alleles at a false discovery rate of 0.05. In the study, approximately 160 TCR beta chains were listed as associated with cytomegalovirus. Because counts were too low, 15 to 20 rarely observed V segments, including chromosome 9 orphons, were left out of the earlier analysis of roughly 600 of the donors. Because some donors lacked HLA typing at each locus, the association tests relied only on the typed subset. In vitro tests confirmed that a few of the cytomegalovirus-associated TCR beta chains recognize cytomegalovirus antigens. While some public TCRs were present in many individuals, most TCR sequences turned up only very rarely across donors. Cytomegalovirus status was reported to be diagnosed by the classifier with high specificity and sensitivity in both the original and validation cohorts. An association between a missense DCLRE1C variant and V-gene and J-gene trimming of TCR beta chains was found in a later genetic analysis and replicated in an independent cohort. A later genetic analysis reported fewer N-insertions in productive TCRs among donors in an Asian-associated ancestry cluster than the roughly 720-donor mean. CMV serostatus was the only immune exposure information available for the cohort.

V lost 3 bases and J lost 4 bases, and the count of bases not matched to a germline gene is 15. Reading from cysteine to phenylalanine, the CDR3 counts 18 amino acids. CDR3 DNA only is kept here, 54 bases in frame from base 1. The germline V gene specifies MDHEN as CDR1 and SYDVKM as CDR2. Regarding this clone: Its binding antigen is unknown. No per-base quality is available; no much larger clone lies one base away.

Receptor amplification or capture employed the immunoSEQ multiplex PCR assay. The multiplex PCR relied on a mix of 60 forward primers for TCR Vbeta segments and 13 reverse primers for TCR Jbeta segments. The CDR3 region of rearranged TCR beta genes was amplified from genomic DNA by a multiplex PCR assay. The amplified TCR beta libraries were sequenced on the Illumina HiSeq System as 87-base-pair reads. As for how the authors treated the data: A later analysis tallied approximately 87 million unique TCR beta chains across the roughly 610 repertoires, and approximately 11 million of those chains were shared by two or more donors. Raw reads were error-corrected and collapsed into unique sequences by a nearest-neighbor algorithm in which closely related sequences were merged to remove PCR and sequencing errors. Alignment of CDR3 sequences to IMGT reference sequences was used to assign V, D and J gene segments. For a sequence to be retained, a match of at least six nucleotides was required to both a V gene segment and a J gene segment. A rearrangement was called productive if the CDR3 had no stop codons and remained in frame with V and J, and every other rearrangement was called non-productive. Following IMGT convention, CDR3 was defined as the stretch from the second conserved V-encoded cysteine to the conserved J-encoded phenylalanine. Sequences without an unambiguous match to a single V gene segment were excluded from the earlier analysis of over 500 of the donors. In an earlier analysis of 587 of the donors, a V segment was called functional when productive rearrangements were above 56.7%, and segregating when the standard deviation between donors exceeded 5%. A statistical classification framework was developed to diagnose cytomegalovirus status using the catalog of TCR beta chain sequences. V and J gene assignment, in a later analysis, came from comparing TCR nucleotide sequences with IMGT/GENE-DB human TR gene sequences. Using the TCRdist pipeline, a later analysis assigned CDR3 sequences along with most-parsimonious VDJ recombination scenarios. In a later analysis, each TCR beta chain was defined by its CDR3 amino acid sequence together with its V-gene family, and reads without a unique V-gene family were excluded. To address suspected cross-contamination and a sequencing artifact, a later analysis removed over 500 highly shared, low-generation-probability nucleotide sequences. In a later analysis, a clonal expansion index for each public chain was calculated from normalized within-repertoire ranks of inferred template counts. A later analysis computed generation probabilities with a VDJ recombination model fitted to out-of-frame rearrangements, and checked the results against IGoR. A later analysis scored TCR-TCR, TCR-HLA and TCR-CMV co-occurrence with hypergeometric tests, applying a repertoire-size bias correction to TCR pairs. To estimate false discovery rates, a later analysis permuted the HLA or CMV assignments 20 times. In a later analysis, co-occurring TCRs were grouped with DBSCAN, and TCRdist sequence similarity was added when clustering was performed within HLA-allele-positive subsets. Co-occurrence clustering excluded repertoires with fewer than 30,000 or more than 120,000 public chains, plus five with anomalous nucleotide sharing. Here the immuneACCESS table is served through TCRdb, limited to in-frame sequences with V and J called. Missing clones are a known gap in these copies; in checked studies unresolved V genes cover under half, and the rest lacks a known reason. V and J calls and clone size are those listed in that table; D and trimming were worked out from the DNA. The sample table contains around 130,000 clones; only one count was recorded for under 70% of them. 1.5% to 1.7% of the sample lies in the top ten.

In total, 600 or so healthy bone marrow donors made up the cohort. All cohort members were sampled while nominally healthy, although unrecorded immune exposures were likely present. The donor was CMV seronegative and belonged to the group of over 300 seronegative cohort members. Each donor provided a peripheral blood sample, and peripheral blood mononuclear cells were used for TCR beta sequencing. The Qiagen DNeasy Blood Extraction Kit was used to extract genomic DNA from the blood cell samples. The sequencing input was PBMCs. The chain couples TRBV28 to TRBJ1-1, with 9 junctional bases fitting TRBD1. The source of this sequence is a man aged 18 to 35 in good health and CMV-seronegative. CDR3 loop: CASSFDRTGVTPRTEAFF. The DNA sequence follows: TGTGCCAGCAGTTTTGACCGGACAGGGGTTACCCCTCGCACTGAAGCTTTCTTT. With the portions outside the CDR3 filled from the reference TRBV28 and TRBJ1-1 genes, the complete variable region becomes DVKVTQSSRYLVKRTGEKVFLECVQDMDHENMFWYRQDPGLGLRLIYFSYDVKMKEKGDIPEGYSVSREKKERFSLILESASTNQTSMYLCASSFDRTGVTPRTEAFFGQGTRLTVV.